This T cell receptor beta chain derives from a study of T cell responses to AZD1222 COVID-19 vaccine. Notes on the study in general: The study sampled repertoires only after the peak T cell response. Donors skewed white British and female; clonal diversity was possibly underestimated. AZD1222 recipients seropositive at baseline numbered only 5 to 7.

Concerning this clone: Its antigen is as yet unknown.

The data were produced by immunoSEQ multiplex PCR, yet TCRdb's version contains in-frame clones alone and is incomplete. There are more than 65,000 clones in the sample; roughly 80% occur only once, and roughly 21% lies in the top ten. The source of this sequence is an adult in good health. The input for sequencing was peripheral blood, taken on day 0 of AZD1222 vaccination.

The chain's CDR3 is CASSEGTGLAKNIQYF. As DNA, the CDR3 is TGTGCCAGCAGTGAAGGGACAGGGCTAGCCAAAAACATTCAGTACTTC. The chain carries TRBV6-1 and TRBJ2-4; TRBD1 matches at 8 bases. Per germline, CDR1 MNHNS and CDR2 SASEGT. The CDR3 is 16 amino acids. V was clipped by 1 base and J by 0 bases; unmatched bases: 2.